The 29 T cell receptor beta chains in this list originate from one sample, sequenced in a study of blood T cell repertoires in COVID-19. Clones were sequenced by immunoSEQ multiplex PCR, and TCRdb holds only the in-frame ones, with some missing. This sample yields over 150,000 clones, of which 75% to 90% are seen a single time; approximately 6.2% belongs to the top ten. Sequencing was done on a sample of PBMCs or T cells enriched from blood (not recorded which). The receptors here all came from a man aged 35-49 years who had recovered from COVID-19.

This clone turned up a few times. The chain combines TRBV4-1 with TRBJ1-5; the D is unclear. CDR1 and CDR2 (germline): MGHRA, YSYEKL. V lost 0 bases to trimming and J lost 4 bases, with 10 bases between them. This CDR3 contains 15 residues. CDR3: CASSQEESPNQPQHF. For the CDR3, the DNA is TGCGCCAGCAGCCAAGAGGAGTCTCCGAATCAGCCCCAGCATTTT.

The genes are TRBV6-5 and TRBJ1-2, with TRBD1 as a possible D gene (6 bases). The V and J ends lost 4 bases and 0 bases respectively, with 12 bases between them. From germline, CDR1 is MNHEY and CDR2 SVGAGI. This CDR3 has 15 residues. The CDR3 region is CASSLTGGPNYGYTF. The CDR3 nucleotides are TGTGCCAGCAGTTTAACGGGGGGGCCTAACTATGGCTACACCTTC.

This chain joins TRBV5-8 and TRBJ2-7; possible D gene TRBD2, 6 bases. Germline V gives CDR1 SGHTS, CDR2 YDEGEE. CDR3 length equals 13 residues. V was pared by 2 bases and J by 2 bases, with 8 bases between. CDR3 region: CASSFGGTYEQYF. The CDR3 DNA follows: TGTGCCAGCAGCTTCGGGGGAACCTACGAGCAGTACTTC.

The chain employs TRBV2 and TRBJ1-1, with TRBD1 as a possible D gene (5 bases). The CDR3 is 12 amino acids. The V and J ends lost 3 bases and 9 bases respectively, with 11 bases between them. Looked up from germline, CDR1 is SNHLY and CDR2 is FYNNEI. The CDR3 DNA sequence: TGTGCCAGCAGTGATGGGGCAGCCAAAGCTTTCTTT. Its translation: CASSDGAAKAFF.

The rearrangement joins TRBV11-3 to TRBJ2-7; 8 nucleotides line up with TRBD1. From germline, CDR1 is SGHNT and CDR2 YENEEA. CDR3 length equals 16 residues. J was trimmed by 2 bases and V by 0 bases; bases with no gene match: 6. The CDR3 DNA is TGTGCCAGCAGCTTAGACCTCGGACAGGGAACCTACGAGCAGTACTTC. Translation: CASSLDLGQGTYEQYF.

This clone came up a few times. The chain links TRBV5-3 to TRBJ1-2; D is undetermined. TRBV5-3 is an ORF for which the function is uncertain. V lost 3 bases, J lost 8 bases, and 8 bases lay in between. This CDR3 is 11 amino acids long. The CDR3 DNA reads TGTGCCAGAAGCTCGGTTCACGGCTACACCTTC. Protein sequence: CARSSVHGYTF.

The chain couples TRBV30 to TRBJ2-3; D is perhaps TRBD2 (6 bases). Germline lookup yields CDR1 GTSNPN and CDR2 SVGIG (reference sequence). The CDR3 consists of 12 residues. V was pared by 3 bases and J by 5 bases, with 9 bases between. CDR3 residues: CAWRVGGDTQYF. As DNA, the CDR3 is TGTGCCTGGAGGGTGGGGGGAGATACGCAGTATTTT.

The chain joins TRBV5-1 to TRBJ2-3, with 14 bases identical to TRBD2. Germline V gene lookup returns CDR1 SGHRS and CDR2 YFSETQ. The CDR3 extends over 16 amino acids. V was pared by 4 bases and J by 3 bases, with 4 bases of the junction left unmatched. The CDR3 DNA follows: TGCGCCAGCAGCGCGGGACTAGCGGGAGAAACAGATACGCAGTATTTT. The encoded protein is CASSAGLAGETDTQYF.

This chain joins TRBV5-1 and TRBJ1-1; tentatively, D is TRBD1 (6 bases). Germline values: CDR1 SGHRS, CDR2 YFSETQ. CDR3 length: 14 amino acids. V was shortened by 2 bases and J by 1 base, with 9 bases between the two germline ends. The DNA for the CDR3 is TGCGCCAGCAGCTTTTCGACAGGGAACACTGAAGCTTTCTTT. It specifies CASSFSTGNTEAFF.

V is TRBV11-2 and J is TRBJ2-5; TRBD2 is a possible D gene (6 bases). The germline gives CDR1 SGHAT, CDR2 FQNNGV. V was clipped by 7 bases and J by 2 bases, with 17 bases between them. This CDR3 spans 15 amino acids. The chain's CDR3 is CASNPWEAGQETQYF. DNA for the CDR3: TGTGCCAGCAACCCGTGGGAGGCGGGGCAAGAGACCCAGTACTTC.

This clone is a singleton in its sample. This CDR3 is CASSPWGQPQETQYF. CDR3 nucleotide sequence: TGTGCCAGCAGTCCGTGGGGACAGCCCCAAGAGACCCAGTACTTC. J is TRBJ2-5 and V is TRBV6-5, with 7 bases fitting TRBD1. Per the germline V gene, CDR1 is MNHEY and CDR2 is SVGAGI. The CDR3 sequence is 15 residues long. The ends lost 5 bases at V and 1 base at J; junction bases unmatched: 7.

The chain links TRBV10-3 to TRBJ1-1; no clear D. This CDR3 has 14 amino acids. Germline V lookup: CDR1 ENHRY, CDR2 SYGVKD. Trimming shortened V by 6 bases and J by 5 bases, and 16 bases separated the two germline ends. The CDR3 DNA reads TGTGCCATCAGGGACGGGAGGTCCGGTACTGAAGCTTTCTTT. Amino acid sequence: CAIRDGRSGTEAFF.

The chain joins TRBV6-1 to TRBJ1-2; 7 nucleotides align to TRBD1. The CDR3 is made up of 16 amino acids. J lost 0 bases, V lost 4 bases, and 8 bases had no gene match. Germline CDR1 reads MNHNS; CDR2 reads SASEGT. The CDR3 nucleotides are TGTGCCAGCAGTGGAGGGGGCAGGGCAACTAACTATGGCTACACCTTC. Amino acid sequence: CASSGGGRATNYGYTF.

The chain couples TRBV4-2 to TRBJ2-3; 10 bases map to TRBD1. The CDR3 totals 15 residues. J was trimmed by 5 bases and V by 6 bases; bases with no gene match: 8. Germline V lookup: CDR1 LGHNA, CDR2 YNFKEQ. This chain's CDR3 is CASSNRDRGEDTQYF. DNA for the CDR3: TGTGCCAGCAGTAACAGGGACAGGGGCGAAGATACGCAGTATTTT.

CDR3 DNA: TGCGCCAGCAGCTTGGGGTCTTGGGGCGATGGCTACACCTTC. Its translation: CASSLGSWGDGYTF. The J gene is TRBJ1-2, the V gene TRBV5-1; tentatively, D is TRBD1 (5 bases). This CDR3 is 14 amino acids long. V was shortened by 0 bases and J by 6 bases, with 12 bases between the two germline ends. Germline-derived CDR1 and CDR2 are SGHRS and YFSETQ.

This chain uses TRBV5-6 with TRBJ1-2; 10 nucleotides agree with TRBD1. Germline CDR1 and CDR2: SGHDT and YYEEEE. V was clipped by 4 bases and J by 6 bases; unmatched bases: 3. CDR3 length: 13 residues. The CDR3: CASSPDRGHGYTF. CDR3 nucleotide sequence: TGTGCCAGCAGCCCTGACAGGGGGCATGGCTACACCTTC.

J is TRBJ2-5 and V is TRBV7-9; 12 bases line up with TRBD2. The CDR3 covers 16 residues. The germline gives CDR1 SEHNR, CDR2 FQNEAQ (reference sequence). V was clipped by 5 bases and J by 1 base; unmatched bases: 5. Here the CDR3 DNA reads TGTGCCAGCAGCCTTACGGGACTAGCGGGCCAAGAGACCCAGTACTTC. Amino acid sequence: CASSLTGLAGQETQYF.

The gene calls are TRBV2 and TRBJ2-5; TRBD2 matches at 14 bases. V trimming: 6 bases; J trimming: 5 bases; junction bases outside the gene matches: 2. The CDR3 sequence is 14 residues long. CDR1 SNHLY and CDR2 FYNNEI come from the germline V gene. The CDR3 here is CASRWTSGGETQYF. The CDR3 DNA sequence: TGTGCCAGCAGGTGGACTAGCGGGGGGGAGACCCAGTACTTC. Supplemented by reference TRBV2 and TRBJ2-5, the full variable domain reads EPEVTQTPSHQVTQMGQEVILRCVPISNHLYFYWYRQILGQKVEFLVSFYNNEISEKSEIFDDQFSVERPDGSNFTLKIRSTKLEDSAMYFCASRWTSGGETQYFGPGTRLLVL.

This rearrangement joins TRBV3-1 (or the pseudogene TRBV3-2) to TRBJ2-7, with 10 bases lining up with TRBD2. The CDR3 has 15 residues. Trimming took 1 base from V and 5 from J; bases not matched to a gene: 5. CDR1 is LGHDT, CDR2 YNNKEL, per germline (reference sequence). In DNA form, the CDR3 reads TGTGCCAGCAGCCAAGCACTAGCGGGACGCCACGAGCAGTACTTC. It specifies CASSQALAGRHEQYF.

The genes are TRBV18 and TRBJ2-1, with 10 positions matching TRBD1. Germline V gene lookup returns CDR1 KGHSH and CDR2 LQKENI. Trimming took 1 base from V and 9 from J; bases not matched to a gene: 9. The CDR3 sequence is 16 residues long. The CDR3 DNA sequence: TGTGCCAGCTCACCACTAGGATCGACAGGGGGCGGTGAGCAGTTCTTC. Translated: CASSPLGSTGGGEQFF.

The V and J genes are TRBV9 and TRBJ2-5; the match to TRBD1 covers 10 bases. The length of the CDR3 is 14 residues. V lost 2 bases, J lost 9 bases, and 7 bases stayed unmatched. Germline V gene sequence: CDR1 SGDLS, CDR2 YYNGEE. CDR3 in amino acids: CASSVRQGAKSQYF. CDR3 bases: TGTGCCAGCAGCGTCAGACAGGGGGCAAAGTCCCAGTACTTC.

CDR3 residues: CSAASSTDTQYF. The CDR3 DNA reads TGCAGCGCAGCTAGCTCCACAGATACGCAGTATTTT. This rearrangement joins TRBV29-1 to TRBJ2-3, with D perhaps TRBD2 (5 bases). The CDR3 has 12 amino acids. V was pared by 7 bases and J by 2 bases, with 10 bases between. Germline assignment: CDR1 SQVTM and CDR2 ANQGSEA.

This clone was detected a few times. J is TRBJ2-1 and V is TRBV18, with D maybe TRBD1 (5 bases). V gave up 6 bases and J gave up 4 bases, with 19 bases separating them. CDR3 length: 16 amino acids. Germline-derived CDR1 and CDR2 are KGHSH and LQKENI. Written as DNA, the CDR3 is TGTGCCAGCTCTCACGCGCTCAGGGTGGATTACAATGAGCAGTTCTTC. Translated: CASSHALRVDYNEQFF.

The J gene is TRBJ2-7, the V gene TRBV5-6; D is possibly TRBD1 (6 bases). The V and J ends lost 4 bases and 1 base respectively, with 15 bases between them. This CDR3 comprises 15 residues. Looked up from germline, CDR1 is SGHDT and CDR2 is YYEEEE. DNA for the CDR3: TGTGCCAGCAGCCAGTCGACAGGTAAATCCTACGAGCAGTACTTC. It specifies CASSQSTGKSYEQYF. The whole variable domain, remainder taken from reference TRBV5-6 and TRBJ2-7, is DAGVTQSPTHLIKTRGQQVTLRCSPKSGHDTVSWYQQALGQGPQFIFQYYEEEERQRGNFPDRFSGHQFPNYSSELNVNALLLGDSALYLCASSQSTGKSYEQYFGPGTRLTVT.

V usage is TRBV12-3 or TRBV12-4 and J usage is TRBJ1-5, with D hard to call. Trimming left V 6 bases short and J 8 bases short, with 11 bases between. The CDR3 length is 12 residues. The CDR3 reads CASRASREPQHF. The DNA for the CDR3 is TGTGCCAGCAGAGCCTCCCGGGAGCCCCAGCATTTT.

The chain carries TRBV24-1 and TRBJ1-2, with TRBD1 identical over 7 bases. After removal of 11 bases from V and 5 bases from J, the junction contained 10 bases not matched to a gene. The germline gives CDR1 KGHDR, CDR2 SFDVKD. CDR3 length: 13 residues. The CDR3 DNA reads TGTGCCATCTCGACAGGGACCTGGTATGGCTACACCTTC. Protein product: CAISTGTWYGYTF.

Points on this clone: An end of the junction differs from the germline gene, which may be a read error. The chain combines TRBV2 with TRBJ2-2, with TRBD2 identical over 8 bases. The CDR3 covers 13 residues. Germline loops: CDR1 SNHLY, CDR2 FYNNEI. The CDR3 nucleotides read TGCGCAACGAGCGGGAGTCTCGCCGGGGAGCTGTTTTTT. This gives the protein CATSGSLAGELFF.

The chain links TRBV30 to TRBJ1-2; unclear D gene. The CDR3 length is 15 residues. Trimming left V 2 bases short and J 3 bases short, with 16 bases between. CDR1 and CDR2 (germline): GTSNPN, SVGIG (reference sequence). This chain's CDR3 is CAWSPRTSSHYGYTF. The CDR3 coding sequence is TGTGCCTGGAGTCCGCGGACTTCGTCCCACTATGGCTACACCTTC.

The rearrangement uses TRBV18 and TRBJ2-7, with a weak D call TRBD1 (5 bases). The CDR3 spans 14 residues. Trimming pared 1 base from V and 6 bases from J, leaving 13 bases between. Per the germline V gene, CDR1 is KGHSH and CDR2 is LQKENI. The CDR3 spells CASSPLLKDTEQYF. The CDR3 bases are TGTGCCAGCTCACCACTCTTGAAGGACACCGAGCAGTACTTC.